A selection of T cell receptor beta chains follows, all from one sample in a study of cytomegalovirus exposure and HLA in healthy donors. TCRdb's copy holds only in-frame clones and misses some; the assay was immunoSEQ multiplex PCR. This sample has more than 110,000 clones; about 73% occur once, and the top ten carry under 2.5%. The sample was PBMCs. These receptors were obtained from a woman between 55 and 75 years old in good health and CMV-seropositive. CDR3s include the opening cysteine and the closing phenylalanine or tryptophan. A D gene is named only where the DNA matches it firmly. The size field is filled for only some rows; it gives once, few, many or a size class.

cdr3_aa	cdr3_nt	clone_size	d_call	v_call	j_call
CASSGTGESAYEQYF	TGTGCCAGCAGTGGGACAGGCGAATCTGCCTACGAGCAGTACTTC	NA	TRBD1	TRBV2	TRBJ2-7
CASSVGSGSGVEQFF	TGTGCCAGCAGCGTAGGGAGCGGATCGGGTGTTGAGCAGTTCTTC	few	NA	TRBV9	TRBJ2-1
CASSGLSSWREVGDGQFF	TGTGCCAGCAGTGGGCTATCCTCCTGGCGGGAGGTAGGGGATGGGCAGTTCTTC	NA	TRBD2	TRBV5-6	TRBJ2-1
CASSSRDRGSFGYTF	TGTGCCAGCAGTAGCCGGGACAGGGGGAGTTTTGGCTACACCTTC	NA	TRBD1	TRBV6-5	TRBJ1-2
CASSSTGRQETQYF	TGTGCCAGCAGCTCGACAGGGCGTCAAGAGACCCAGTACTTC	NA	TRBD1	TRBV7-2	TRBJ2-5
CASRITGAGNTIYF	TGTGCCAGCAGGATTACAGGGGCTGGAAACACCATATATTTT	NA	TRBD1	TRBV5-6	TRBJ1-3
CASSGLTGVPETQYF	TGTGCCAGCAGTGGCCTAACAGGGGTTCCAGAGACCCAGTACTTC	NA	TRBD1	TRBV25-1	TRBJ2-5
CASSDGLADPYEQYF	TGCGCCAGCAGTGATGGACTAGCGGATCCCTACGAGCAGTACTTC	once	TRBD2	TRBV10-1	TRBJ2-7
CSVAVGTVNTEAFF	TGCAGCGTTGCTGTCGGGACTGTGAACACTGAAGCTTTCTTT	NA	NA	TRBV29-1	TRBJ1-1
CASSFIAANTEAFF	TGTGCCAGCAGCTTCATAGCAGCGAACACTGAAGCTTTCTTT	NA	NA	TRBV7-9	TRBJ1-1
CASSRTGSHGYTF	TGTGCCAGCTCCCGGACAGGGAGTCATGGCTACACCTTC	NA	TRBD1	TRBV6-1	TRBJ1-2
CASSSDRNQPQHF	TGTGCCAGCAGCTCTGACAGAAATCAGCCCCAGCATTTT	few	NA	TRBV7-3	TRBJ1-5
CASSRTSGSYEQYF	TGTGCCAGTAGTAGGACTAGCGGGAGCTACGAGCAGTACTTC	NA	TRBD2	TRBV19	TRBJ2-7
CASSSGTSGPEQFF	TGTGCCAGCAGTTCCGGGACTAGCGGCCCTGAGCAGTTCTTC	NA	TRBD2	TRBV6-6	TRBJ2-1
CVSSEGQGAWETQYF	TGTGTCAGCTCCGAAGGGCAGGGGGCATGGGAGACCCAGTACTTC	NA	TRBD1	TRBV5-6	TRBJ2-5
CASSEYRAGVSDTQYF	TGTGCCAGCAGTGAATACCGAGCGGGAGTATCAGATACGCAGTATTTT	NA	TRBD2	TRBV25-1	TRBJ2-3
CSAELTGYGYTF	TGCAGCGCCGAATTGACAGGCTATGGCTACACCTTC	NA	NA	TRBV29-1	TRBJ1-2
CASSIGAGSYEQYF	TGTGCCAGTAGTATTGGCGCGGGGTCCTACGAGCAGTACTTC	NA	NA	TRBV19	TRBJ2-7
CASSAKTRVNYGYTF	TGTGCCAGCAGCGCCAAGACCAGGGTTAACTATGGCTACACCTTC	NA	NA	TRBV13	TRBJ1-2
CASSPRGSGNTIYF	TGTGCCAGCAGTCCCCGGGGATCAGGAAACACCATATATTTT	NA	NA	TRBV27	TRBJ1-3
CASSLGRMNTEAFF	TGTGCCAGCAGCTTGGGCCGGATGAACACTGAAGCTTTCTTT	NA	NA	TRBV7-9	TRBJ1-1
CASSPNESGRGEQFF	TGTGCCAGCAGCCCCAACGAGAGCGGGAGGGGTGAGCAGTTCTTC	NA	TRBD2	TRBV7-6	TRBJ2-1
CASSKSGGHYGYTF	TGTGCCAGTAGTAAATCAGGGGGCCACTATGGCTACACCTTC	NA	TRBD1	TRBV19	TRBJ1-2
CASSPTGRGEKLFF	TGTGCCAGCAGTCCAACAGGGAGGGGTGAAAAACTGTTTTTT	NA	NA	TRBV28	TRBJ1-4
CASSFLDSSGANVLTF	TGTGCCAGCAGCTTCCTAGACAGCTCTGGGGCCAACGTCCTGACTTTC	NA	NA	TRBV9	TRBJ2-6
CASSYNSGVGYGYTF	TGTGCCAGCAGTTACAATTCAGGGGTGGGCTATGGCTACACCTTC	NA	NA	TRBV6-5	TRBJ1-2
CASSLVGRQGDIYTF	TGTGCCAGCAGTTTAGTGGGTCGACAGGGGGACATCTACACCTTC	NA	TRBD1	TRBV27	TRBJ1-2
CASSRPGTGQNEQFF	TGTGCCAGCAGTAGGCCTGGGACAGGGCAGAATGAGCAGTTCTTC	NA	TRBD1	TRBV28	TRBJ2-1
CASSYSEGTTTDTQYF	TGTGCCAGCAGTTACTCTGAGGGGACTACCACAGATACGCAGTATTTT	NA	TRBD2	TRBV6-5	TRBJ2-3
CASSPGVDTQYF	TGTGCCAGCAGTCCAGGGGTAGATACGCAGTATTTT	few	NA	TRBV6-6	TRBJ2-3
CASSLGTGRNQPQHF	TGCGCCAGCAGCTTGGGGACAGGCCGCAATCAGCCCCAGCATTTT	NA	TRBD1	TRBV5-1	TRBJ1-5
CASSEGLVDPGELFF	TGTGCCAGCAGTGAGGGGCTAGTCGACCCCGGGGAGCTGTTTTTT	NA	NA	TRBV6-1	TRBJ2-2
CASSLEPAYPYGYTF	TGCGCCAGCAGCTTGGAACCCGCGTATCCTTATGGCTACACCTTC	once	NA	TRBV5-1	TRBJ1-2
CASSYSSGVETQYF	TGTGCCAGCAGTTACTCTTCGGGGGTCGAGACCCAGTACTTC	NA	NA	TRBV6-5	TRBJ2-5
CASSPRVAGANTGELFF	TGTGCTAGCAGCCCCCGGGTAGCGGGAGCCAACACCGGGGAGCTGTTTTTT	NA	TRBD2	TRBV7-7	TRBJ2-2
CASSVQGTGELFF	TGTGCCAGTAGTGTTCAGGGGACCGGGGAGCTGTTTTTT	NA	NA	TRBV19	TRBJ2-2
CASRGYTEAFF	TGTGCCAGCCGGGGGTACACTGAAGCTTTCTTT	NA	NA	TRBV2	TRBJ1-1
CASSLAGSRGEKLFF	TGTGCCAGCAGCCTCGCGGGAAGTCGAGGGGAAAAACTGTTTTTT	NA	NA	TRBV5-4	TRBJ1-4
CASSPGQGATYEQYF	TGTGCCAGCAGCCCGGGACAGGGGGCGACTTACGAGCAGTACTTC	few	TRBD1	TRBV28	TRBJ2-7
CASSPPTSGHNEQFF	TGTGCCAGCTCACCACCGACTAGCGGACACAATGAGCAGTTCTTC	NA	TRBD2	TRBV18	TRBJ2-1
CASSQDPRRNEKLFF	TGTGCCAGCAGCCAAGATCCGAGGAGAAATGAAAAACTGTTTTTT	NA	NA	TRBV4-2	TRBJ1-4
CASSFAGGAGGEQYF	TGTGCCAGCAGCTTCGCAGGGGGCGCAGGGGGCGAGCAGTACTTC	NA	TRBD1	TRBV5-4	TRBJ2-7
CAWALRRGAGNTIYF	TGTGCCTGGGCCCTCCGCAGGGGTGCTGGAAACACCATATATTTT	NA	NA	TRBV30	TRBJ1-3
CASSKATDNYGYTF	TGTGCCAGCAGCAAAGCGACAGACAACTATGGCTACACCTTC	NA	NA	TRBV21-1	TRBJ1-2
CASSIPGWDQPQHF	TGTGCCAGTAGTATTCCGGGGTGGGATCAGCCCCAGCATTTT	NA	NA	TRBV19	TRBJ1-5
CASSSSGQGVRGGYTF	TGTGCCAGCAGTTCATCGGGACAGGGGGTTAGGGGTGGCTACACCTTC	NA	TRBD1	TRBV28	TRBJ1-2
CASSDLRATVNTEAFF	TGTGCCAGCAGTGACCTCAGGGCCACAGTGAACACTGAAGCTTTCTTT	few	NA	TRBV6-1	TRBJ1-1
CASSLFSDRINDEQFF	TGTGCCAGCAGTTTATTTTCGGACAGAATCAACGATGAGCAGTTCTTC	many	NA	TRBV28	TRBJ2-1
CASSHGTTRGGYGYTF	TGTGCCAGCAGCCACGGGACAACGCGTGGTGGGTATGGCTACACCTTC	NA	NA	TRBV7-8	TRBJ1-2
CASMGGWGQPQHF	TGTGCCAGCATGGGGGGTTGGGGTCAGCCCCAGCATTTT	NA	NA	TRBV6-6	TRBJ1-5
CASSSSRQGNYGYTF	TGTGCCAGCAGCTCGAGTCGACAGGGGAACTATGGCTACACCTTC	NA	TRBD1	TRBV7-3	TRBJ1-2
CASTTGSNTQYF	TGTGCCAGCACAACAGGGAGCAATACGCAGTATTTT	NA	NA	TRBV6-5	TRBJ2-3
CASSLPGFYGYTF	TGTGCCAGCAGTTTACCAGGGTTCTATGGCTACACCTTC	few	NA	TRBV28	TRBJ1-2
CSVDRAGMGYGYTF	TGCAGCGTTGATCGGGCAGGGATGGGCTATGGCTACACCTTC	NA	NA	TRBV29-1	TRBJ1-2
CSVDRGQGREQYF	TGCAGCGTTGATAGGGGACAGGGGCGCGAGCAGTACTTC	NA	TRBD1	TRBV29-1	TRBJ2-7
CASSPGGQGASDTQYF	TGTGCCAGCAGCCCGGGTGGGCAGGGGGCATCGGATACGCAGTATTTT	NA	TRBD1	TRBV7-9	TRBJ2-3
CASSYRTPSSYEQYF	TGTGCCAGCAGTTATCGGACACCTAGCTCCTACGAGCAGTACTTC	NA	NA	TRBV6-5	TRBJ2-7
CASSLPSRRDGYTF	TGTGCCAGCAGCCTCCCCTCTAGGCGCGATGGCTACACCTTC	NA	NA	TRBV16	TRBJ1-2